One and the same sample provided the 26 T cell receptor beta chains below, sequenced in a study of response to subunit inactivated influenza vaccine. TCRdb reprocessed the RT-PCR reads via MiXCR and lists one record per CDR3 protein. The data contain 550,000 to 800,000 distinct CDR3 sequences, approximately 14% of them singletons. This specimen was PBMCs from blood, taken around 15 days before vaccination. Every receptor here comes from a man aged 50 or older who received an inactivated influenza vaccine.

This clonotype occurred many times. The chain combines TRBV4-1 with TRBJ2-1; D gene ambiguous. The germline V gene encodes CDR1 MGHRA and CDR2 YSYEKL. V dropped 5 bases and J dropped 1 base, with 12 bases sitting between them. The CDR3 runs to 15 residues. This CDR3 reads CASSLQRQSYNEQFF. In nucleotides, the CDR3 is TGCGCCAGCAGCTTACAAAGACAATCCTACAATGAGCAGTTCTTC.

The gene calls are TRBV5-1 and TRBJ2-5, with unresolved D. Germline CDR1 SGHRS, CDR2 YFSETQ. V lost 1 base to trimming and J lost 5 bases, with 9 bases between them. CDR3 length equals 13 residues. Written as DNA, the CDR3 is TGCGCCAGCAGCTTGACCGTTCTGGAGACCCAGTACTTC. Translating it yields CASSLTVLETQYF.

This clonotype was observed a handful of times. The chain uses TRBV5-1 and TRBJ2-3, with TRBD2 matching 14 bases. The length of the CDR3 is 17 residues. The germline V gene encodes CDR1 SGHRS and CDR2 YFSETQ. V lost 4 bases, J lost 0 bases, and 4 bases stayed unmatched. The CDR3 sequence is CASSRLAGGPSTDTQYF. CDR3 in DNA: TGCGCCAGCAGCAGACTAGCGGGGGGGCCAAGCACAGATACGCAGTATTTT.

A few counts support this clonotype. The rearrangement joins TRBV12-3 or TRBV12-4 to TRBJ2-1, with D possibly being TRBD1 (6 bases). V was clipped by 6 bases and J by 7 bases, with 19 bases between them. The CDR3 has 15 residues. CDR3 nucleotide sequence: TGTGCCAGCAGCCCCACAGGGAAAATGGAGAATGAGCAGTTCTTC. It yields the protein CASSPTGKMENEQFF.

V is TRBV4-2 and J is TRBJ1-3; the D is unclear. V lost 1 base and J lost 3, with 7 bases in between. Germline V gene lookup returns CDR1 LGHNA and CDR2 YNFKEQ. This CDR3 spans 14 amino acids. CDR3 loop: CASSQGVDGNTIYF. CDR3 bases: TGTGCCAGCAGCCAAGGGGTGGATGGAAACACCATATATTTT.

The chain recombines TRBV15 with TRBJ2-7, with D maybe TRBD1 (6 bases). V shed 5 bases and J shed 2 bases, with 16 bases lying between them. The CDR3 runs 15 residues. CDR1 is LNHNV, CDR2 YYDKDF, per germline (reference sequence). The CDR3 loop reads CATSSKGHGTYEQYF. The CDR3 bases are TGTGCCACCAGCTCAAAGGGACATGGAACCTACGAGCAGTACTTC.

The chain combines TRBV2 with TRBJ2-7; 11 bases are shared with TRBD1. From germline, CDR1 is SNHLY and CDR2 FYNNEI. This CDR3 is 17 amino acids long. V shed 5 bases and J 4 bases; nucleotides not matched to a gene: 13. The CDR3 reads CASSSSWRTGGKYEQYF. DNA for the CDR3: TGTGCCAGCAGTTCGAGTTGGCGGACAGGGGGCAAATACGAGCAGTACTTC.

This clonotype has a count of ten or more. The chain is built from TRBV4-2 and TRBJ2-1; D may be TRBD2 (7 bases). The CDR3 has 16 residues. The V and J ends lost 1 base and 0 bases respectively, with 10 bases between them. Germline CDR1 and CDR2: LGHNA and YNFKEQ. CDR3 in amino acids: CASSQGGGPSYNEQFF. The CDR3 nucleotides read TGTGCCAGCAGCCAAGGGGGGGGCCCCTCCTACAATGAGCAGTTCTTC.

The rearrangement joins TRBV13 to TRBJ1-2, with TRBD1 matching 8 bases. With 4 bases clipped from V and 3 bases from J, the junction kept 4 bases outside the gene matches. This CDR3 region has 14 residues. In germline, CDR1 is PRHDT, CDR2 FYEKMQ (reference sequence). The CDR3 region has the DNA TGTGCCAGCAGCTCTCCGGGACAGGACTATGGCTACACCTTC. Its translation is CASSSPGQDYGYTF.

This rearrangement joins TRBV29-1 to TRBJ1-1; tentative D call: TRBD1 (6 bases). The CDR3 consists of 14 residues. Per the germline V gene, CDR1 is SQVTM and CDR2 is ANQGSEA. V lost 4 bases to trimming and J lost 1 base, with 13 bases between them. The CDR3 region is CSVVHQGTNTEAFF. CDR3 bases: TGCAGCGTTGTACATCAGGGGACGAACACTGAAGCTTTCTTT.

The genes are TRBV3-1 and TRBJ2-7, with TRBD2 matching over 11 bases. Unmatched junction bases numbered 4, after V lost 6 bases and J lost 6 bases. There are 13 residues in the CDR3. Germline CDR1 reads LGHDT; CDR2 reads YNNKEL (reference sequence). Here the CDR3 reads CASRPTSGSEQYF. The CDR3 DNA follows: TGTGCCAGCAGACCCACTAGCGGGAGCGAGCAGTACTTC.

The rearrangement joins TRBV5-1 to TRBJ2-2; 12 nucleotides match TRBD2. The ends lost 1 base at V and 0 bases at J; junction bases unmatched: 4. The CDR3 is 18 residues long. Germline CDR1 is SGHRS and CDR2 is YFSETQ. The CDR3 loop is CASSLSLAGGPNTGELFF. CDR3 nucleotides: TGCGCCAGCAGCTTGTCCCTAGCGGGAGGGCCGAACACCGGGGAGCTGTTTTTT.

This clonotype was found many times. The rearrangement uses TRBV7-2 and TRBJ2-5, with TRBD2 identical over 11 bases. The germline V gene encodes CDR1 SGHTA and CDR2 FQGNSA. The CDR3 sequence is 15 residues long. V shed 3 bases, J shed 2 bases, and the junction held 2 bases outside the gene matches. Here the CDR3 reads CASSFLAGGQETQYF. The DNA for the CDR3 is TGTGCCAGCAGCTTCCTAGCGGGAGGTCAAGAGACCCAGTACTTC. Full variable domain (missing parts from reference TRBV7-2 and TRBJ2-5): GAGVSQSPSNKVTEKGKDVELRCDPISGHTALYWYRQSLGQGLEFLIYFQGNSAPDKSGLPSDRFSAERTGGSVSTLTIQRTQQEDSAVYLCASSFLAGGQETQYFGPGTRLLVL.

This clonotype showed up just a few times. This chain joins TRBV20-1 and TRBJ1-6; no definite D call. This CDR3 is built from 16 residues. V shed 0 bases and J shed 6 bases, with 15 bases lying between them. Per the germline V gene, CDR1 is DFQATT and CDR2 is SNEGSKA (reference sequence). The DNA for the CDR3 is TGCAGTGCTAGAGATCTCGGCGGCCCCATTAATTCACCCCTCCACTTT. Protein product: CSARDLGGPINSPLHF.

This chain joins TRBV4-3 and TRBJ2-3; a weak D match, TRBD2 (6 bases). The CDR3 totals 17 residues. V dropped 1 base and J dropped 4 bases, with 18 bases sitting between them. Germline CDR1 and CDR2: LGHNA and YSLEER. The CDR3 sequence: CASSQGAGTSGADTQYF. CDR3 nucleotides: TGCGCCAGCAGCCAAGGGGCCGGGACCTCGGGGGCAGATACGCAGTATTTT.

The CDR3 region is CASSQDGRGGGETQYF. The CDR3 DNA reads as TGTGCCAGCAGCCAAGATGGGCGGGGGGGCGGCGAGACCCAGTACTTC. The V call is TRBV3-1, the J call TRBJ2-5; 9 bases map to TRBD2. This CDR3 spans 16 amino acids. The V segment lost 0 bases and the J segment 5 bases; nucleotides outside the gene matches: 7. CDR1 and CDR2 from the germline V gene are LGHDT and YNNKEL (reference sequence).

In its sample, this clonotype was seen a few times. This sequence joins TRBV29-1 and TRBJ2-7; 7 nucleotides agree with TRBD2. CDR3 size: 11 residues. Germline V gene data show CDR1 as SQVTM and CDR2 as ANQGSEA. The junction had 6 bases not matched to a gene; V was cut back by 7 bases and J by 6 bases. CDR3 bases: TGCAGCGCGAGACTAGCCCGCGAGCAGTACTTC. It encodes CSARLAREQYF.

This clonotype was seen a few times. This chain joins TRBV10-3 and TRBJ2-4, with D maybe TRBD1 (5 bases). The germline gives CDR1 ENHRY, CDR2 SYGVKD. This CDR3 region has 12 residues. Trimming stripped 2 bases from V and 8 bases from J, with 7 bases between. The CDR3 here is CAISEGAYIQYF. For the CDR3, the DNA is TGTGCCATCAGTGAGGGGGCTTACATTCAGTACTTC.

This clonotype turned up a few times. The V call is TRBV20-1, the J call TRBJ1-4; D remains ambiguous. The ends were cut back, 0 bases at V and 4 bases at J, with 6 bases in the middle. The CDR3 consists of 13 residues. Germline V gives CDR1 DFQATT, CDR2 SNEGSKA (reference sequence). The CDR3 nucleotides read TGCAGTGCTAGAGATCCGAATAATGAAAAACTGTTTTTT. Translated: CSARDPNNEKLFF.

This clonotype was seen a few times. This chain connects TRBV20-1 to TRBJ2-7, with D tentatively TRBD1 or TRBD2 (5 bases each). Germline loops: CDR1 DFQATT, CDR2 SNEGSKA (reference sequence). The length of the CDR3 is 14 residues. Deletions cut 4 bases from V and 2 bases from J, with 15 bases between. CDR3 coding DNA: TGCAGTGCTAACCACCGGGACCCCACCTACGAGCAGTACTTC. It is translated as CSANHRDPTYEQYF.

The CDR3 spells CASSQVLGGLVSGANVLTF. The CDR3 region has the DNA TGCGCCAGCAGCCAAGTGTTAGGAGGGCTGGTCTCTGGGGCCAACGTCCTGACTTTC. V gene TRBV4-3 combines with J gene TRBJ2-6, with D possibly matching TRBD2 (6 bases). This CDR3 is built from 19 residues. The germline V gene has CDR1 LGHNA and CDR2 YSLEER. The ends were cut back, 1 base at V and 0 bases at J, with 16 bases in the middle.

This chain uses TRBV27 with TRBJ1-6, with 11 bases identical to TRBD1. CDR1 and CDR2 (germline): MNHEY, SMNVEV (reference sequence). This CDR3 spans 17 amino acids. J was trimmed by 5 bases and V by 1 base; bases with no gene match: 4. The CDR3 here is CASSLYGQGADNSPLHF. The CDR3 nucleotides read TGTGCCAGCAGTTTATACGGACAGGGGGCGGATAATTCACCCCTCCACTTT.

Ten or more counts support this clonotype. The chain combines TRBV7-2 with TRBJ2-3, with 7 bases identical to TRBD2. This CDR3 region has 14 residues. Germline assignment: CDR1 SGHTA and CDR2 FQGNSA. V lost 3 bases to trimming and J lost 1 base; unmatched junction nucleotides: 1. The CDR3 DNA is TGTGCCAGCAGCTTCCTAGCGGGCACAGATACGCAGTATTTT. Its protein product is CASSFLAGTDTQYF.

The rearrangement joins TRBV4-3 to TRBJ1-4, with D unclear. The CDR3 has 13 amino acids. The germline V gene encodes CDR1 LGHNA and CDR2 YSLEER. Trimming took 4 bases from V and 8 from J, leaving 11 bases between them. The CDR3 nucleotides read TGCGCCAGCAGCCGTACCGGGAGGGAAAAACTGTTTTTT. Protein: CASSRTGREKLFF.

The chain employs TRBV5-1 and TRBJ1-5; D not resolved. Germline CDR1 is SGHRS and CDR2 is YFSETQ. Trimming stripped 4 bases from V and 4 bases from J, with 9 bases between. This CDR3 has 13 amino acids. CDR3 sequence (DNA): TGCGCCAGCAGCATAGGAGCGAATCAGCCCCAGCATTTT. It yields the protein CASSIGANQPQHF.

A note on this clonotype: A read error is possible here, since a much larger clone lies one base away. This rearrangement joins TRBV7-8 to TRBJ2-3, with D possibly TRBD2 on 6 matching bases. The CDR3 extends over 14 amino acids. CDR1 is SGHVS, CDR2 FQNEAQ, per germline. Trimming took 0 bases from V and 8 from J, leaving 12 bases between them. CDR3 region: CASSLAVTGVTQYF. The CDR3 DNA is TGTGCCAGCAGCTTAGCGGTAACGGGAGTTACGCAGTATTTT.